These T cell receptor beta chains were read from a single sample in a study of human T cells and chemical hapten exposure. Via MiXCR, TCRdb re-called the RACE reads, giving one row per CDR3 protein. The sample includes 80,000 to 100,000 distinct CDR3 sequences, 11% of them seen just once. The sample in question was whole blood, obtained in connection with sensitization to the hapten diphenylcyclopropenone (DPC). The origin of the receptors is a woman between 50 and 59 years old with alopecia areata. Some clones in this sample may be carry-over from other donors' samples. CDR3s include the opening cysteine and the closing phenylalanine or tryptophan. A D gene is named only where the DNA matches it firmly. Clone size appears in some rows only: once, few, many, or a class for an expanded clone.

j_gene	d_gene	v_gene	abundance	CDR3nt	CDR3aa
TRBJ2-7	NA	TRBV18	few	TGTGCCAGCTCACCGGGACTGAATGCCTACGAGCAGTACTTC	CASSPGLNAYEQYF
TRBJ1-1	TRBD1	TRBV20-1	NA	TGCAGTGCTAGAGACTCGGACAGGGAAAAGAATTTCAGGATGAACACTGAAGCTTTCTTT	CSARDSDREKNFRMNTEAFF
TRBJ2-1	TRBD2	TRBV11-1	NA	TGTGCCAGCAGCTTAAAGCGGGAGGAGCAGTTCTTC	CASSLKREEQFF
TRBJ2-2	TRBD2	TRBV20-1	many	TGCAGTGCCAGCCGGACTAGCGGGAGGAGCACCGGGGAGCTGTTTTTT	CSASRTSGRSTGELFF
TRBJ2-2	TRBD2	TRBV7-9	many	TGTGCCAGCAGCTTGGCCGGGTCAGCCACTAGCGGGAGGACGAACACCGGGGAGCTGTTTTTT	CASSLAGSATSGRTNTGELFF
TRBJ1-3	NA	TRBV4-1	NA	TGCGCCAGCAGCCAGGGCCCCTCTGGAAACACCATATATTTT	CASSQGPSGNTIYF
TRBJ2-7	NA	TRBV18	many	TGTGCCAGCTCACCAAGCAGGGAAGAGCAGTACTTC	CASSPSREEQYF
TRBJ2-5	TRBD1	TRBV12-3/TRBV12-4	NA	TGTGCCAGCAGCCGCGGGACAGGGGGAGAGACCCAGTACTTC	CASSRGTGGETQYF
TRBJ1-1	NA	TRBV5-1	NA	TGCGCCACCAGAGGGACGTATAGCACTGAAGCTTTCTTT	CATRGTYSTEAFF
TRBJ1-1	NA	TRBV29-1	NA	TGCAGCGTCCAAGGGGGCACTGAAGCTTTCTTT	CSVQGGTEAFF
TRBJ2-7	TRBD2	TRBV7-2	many	TGTGCCAGCAGCTTACTTCATAGCGGGGGTACTGGTATCTACGAGCAGTACTTC	CASSLLHSGGTGIYEQYF
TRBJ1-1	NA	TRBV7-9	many	TGTGCCAGCAGCTTAGTAGAGGCGCTGAACACTGAAGCTTTCTTT	CASSLVEALNTEAFF
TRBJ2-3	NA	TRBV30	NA	TGTGCCTGGAGTGTCCTTAAGCGGGCGCGCGCAGATACGCAGTATTTT	CAWSVLKRARADTQYF
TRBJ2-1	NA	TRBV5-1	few	TGCGCCAGCAGCTACACGGGGCTGAACAATGAGCAGTTCTTC	CASSYTGLNNEQFF
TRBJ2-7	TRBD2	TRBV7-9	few	TGTGCCAGCAGCTTAGTCCCTAGCGGAACCTACGAGCAGTACTTC	CASSLVPSGTYEQYF
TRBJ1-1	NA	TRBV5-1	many	TGCGCCAGCAGCCCGTCCAGCGACACTGAAGCTTTCTTT	CASSPSSDTEAFF
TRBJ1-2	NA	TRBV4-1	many	TGCGCCAGCAGCCAAGGCGGGAACACCTATGGCTACACCTTC	CASSQGGNTYGYTF
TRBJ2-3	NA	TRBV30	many	TGTGCCTGGGCCGGGGGCGGCACAGATACGCAGTATTTT	CAWAGGGTDTQYF
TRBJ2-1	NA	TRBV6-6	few	TGTGCCAGCAGTTACCCAGCGGAGCAGTTCTTC	CASSYPAEQFF
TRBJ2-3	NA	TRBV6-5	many	TGTGCCAGCAGTTACATAGTCTCAACAGATACGCAGTATTTT	CASSYIVSTDTQYF
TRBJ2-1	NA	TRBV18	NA	TGTGCCAGTCCACTAACGGCAGATACTTACAATGAGCAGTTCTTC	CASPLTADTYNEQFF
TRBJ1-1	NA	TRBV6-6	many	TGTGCCAGCAGTTACGCCGGGAGTTCTGAAGCTTTCTTT	CASSYAGSSEAFF
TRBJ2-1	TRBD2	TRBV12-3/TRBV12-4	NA	TGTGCCAGCAGACGAACAAGGAGCGGGAGGGCCTACAATGAGCAGTTCTTC	CASRRTRSGRAYNEQFF
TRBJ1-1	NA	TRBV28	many	TGTGCCAGCAGTACGGGGCCCACTGAAGCTTTCTTT	CASSTGPTEAFF
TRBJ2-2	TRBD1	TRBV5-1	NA	TGCGCCAGCAGCTTGGCCGGACAGGGGGGAGGCACCGGGGAGCTGTTTTTT	CASSLAGQGGGTGELFF
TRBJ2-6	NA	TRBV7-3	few	TGTGCCAGCAGCTTAACTAACGCCGGGGCCAACGTCCTGACTTTC	CASSLTNAGANVLTF
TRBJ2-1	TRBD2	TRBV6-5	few	TGTGCCAGCACCCTAGCGGGAGGGCCTTTGGTTGTTTGGGTTGGTGAGCAGTTCTTC	CASTLAGGPLVVWVGEQFF
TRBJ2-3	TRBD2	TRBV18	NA	TGTGCCAGCTCACCACTAGCGGGAGGGCCCTCAGATACGCAGTATTTT	CASSPLAGGPSDTQYF
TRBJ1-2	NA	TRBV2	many	TGTGCCAGCACCGACTCCGGGGCTAACTATGGCTACACCTTC	CASTDSGANYGYTF
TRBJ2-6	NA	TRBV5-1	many	TGCGCCAGCAGCGATACAGGGAACTCTGGGGCCAACGTCCTGACTTTC	CASSDTGNSGANVLTF
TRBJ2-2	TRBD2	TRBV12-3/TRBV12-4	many	TGTGCCAGCAGTGTAACTAGCGATTACACCGGGGAGCTGTTTTTT	CASSVTSDYTGELFF
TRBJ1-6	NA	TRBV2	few	TGTGCCAGCATGGGACCGAGGAGCTCCTATAATTCACCCCTCCACTTT	CASMGPRSSYNSPLHF
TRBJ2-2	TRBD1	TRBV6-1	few	TGTGCCAGCAGCCGGGACAGGGGGTTTCCAGGGGAGCTGTTTTTT	CASSRDRGFPGELFF
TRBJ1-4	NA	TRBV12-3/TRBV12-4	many	TGTGCCAGCAGTTTAAGGGCAGCTACAACTAATGAAAAACTGTTTTTT	CASSLRAATTNEKLFF
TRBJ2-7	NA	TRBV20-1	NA	TGCAGTGCTAATATGCGGGAACCCTACGAGCAGTACTTC	CSANMREPYEQYF
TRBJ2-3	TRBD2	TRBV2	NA	TGTGCCAGCAGTGAAGGCCTAGCGGGTCTTAGCACAGATACGCAGTATTTT	CASSEGLAGLSTDTQYF
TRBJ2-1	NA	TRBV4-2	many	TGTGCCAGCAGCCAACGCGGGCCCTCTAGCTCCTACAATGAGCAGTTCTTC	CASSQRGPSSSYNEQFF
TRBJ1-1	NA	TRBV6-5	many	TGTGCCAGCAGTTATGAGGCAGGGACTGAAGCTTTCTTT	CASSYEAGTEAFF
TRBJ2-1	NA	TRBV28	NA	TGTGCCAGCAGTCCGCACCCCGGAGGACTTGGTATCTACAATGAGCAGTTCTTC	CASSPHPGGLGIYNEQFF
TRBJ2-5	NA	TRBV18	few	TGTGCCAGCTCACCAAGGGCGGGAACCGGCGAGACCCAGTACTTC	CASSPRAGTGETQYF
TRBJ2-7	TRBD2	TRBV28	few	TGTGCCAGCAGTCCTAAGGGGGTAGCGGGAGTCCACGAGCAGTACTTC	CASSPKGVAGVHEQYF
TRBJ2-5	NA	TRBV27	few	TGTGCCAGCAGTTCCCTGGGAGCGGGCAAAGAGACCCAGTACTTC	CASSSLGAGKETQYF
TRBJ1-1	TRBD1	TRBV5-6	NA	TGTGCCAGCAGCTTGGTGGGACAGGGGAACACTGAAGCTTTCTTT	CASSLVGQGNTEAFF
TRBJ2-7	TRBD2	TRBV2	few	TGTGCCAGCACTCCATCTGGCGGGAGGTCTCCACAGGAGCAGTACTTC	CASTPSGGRSPQEQYF
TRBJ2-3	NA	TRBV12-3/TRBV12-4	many	TGTGCCAGCAGACTAGGGGGTACAGATACGCAGTATTTT	CASRLGGTDTQYF
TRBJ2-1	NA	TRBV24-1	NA	TGTGCCACCAGTGATCCGGGGACGGTGGGGCAGTTCTTC	CATSDPGTVGQFF
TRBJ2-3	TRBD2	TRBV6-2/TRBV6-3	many	TGTGCCAGCAACGAACTAGCGGGGAGCACAGATACGCAGTATTTT	CASNELAGSTDTQYF
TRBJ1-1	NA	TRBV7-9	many	TGCCATGGAGGGCGGCTGGGATGGACTGAAGCTTTCTTT	CHGGRLGWTEAFF
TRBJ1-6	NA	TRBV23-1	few	TGCGCCAGCAGTCAACCGATCCCCCGGGGTAGGAATTCACCCCTCCACTTT	CASSQPIPRGRNSPLHF
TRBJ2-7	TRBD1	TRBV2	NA	TGTGCCAGCAGTGTACAGGGGGCCTACGAGCAGTACTTC	CASSVQGAYEQYF
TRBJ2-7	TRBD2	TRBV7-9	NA	TGTGCCAGCAGCTTGGGTAGCGGGCCTAACGAGCAGTACTTC	CASSLGSGPNEQYF
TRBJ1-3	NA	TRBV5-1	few	TGCGCCAGCTGCCCCGACAGAGCCTCTGGAAACACCATATATTTT	CASCPDRASGNTIYF